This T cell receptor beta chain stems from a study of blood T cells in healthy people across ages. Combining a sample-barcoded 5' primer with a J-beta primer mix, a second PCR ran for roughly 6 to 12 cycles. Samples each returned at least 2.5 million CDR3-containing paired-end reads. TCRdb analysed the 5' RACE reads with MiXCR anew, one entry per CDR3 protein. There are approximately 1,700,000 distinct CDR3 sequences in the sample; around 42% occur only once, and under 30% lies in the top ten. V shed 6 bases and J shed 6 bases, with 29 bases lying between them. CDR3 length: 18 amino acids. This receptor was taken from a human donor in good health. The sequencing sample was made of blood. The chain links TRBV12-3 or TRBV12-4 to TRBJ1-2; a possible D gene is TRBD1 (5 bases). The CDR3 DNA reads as TGTGCCAGCAGCCCCGGGATTTCTCTGACCCAACAGGATCATGGCTACACCTTC. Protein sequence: CASSPGISLTQQDHGYTF.